This TCR beta chain was retrieved from a study of CD8 T cells in Susac syndrome. cDNA came from roughly 0.5 to 1 ug RNA primed by random hexamers. An immunoSEQ multiplex PCR generated amplified TCR beta CDR3 products spanning 54 Vbeta and 13 Jbeta. One entry per CDR3 protein results from TCRdb running MiXCR on the immunoSEQ multiplex PCR reads. Of 40,000 to 60,000 distinct CDR3 sequences in the sample, approximately 93% were seen once. Germline V gives CDR1 DFQATT, CDR2 SNEGSKA (reference sequence). After removal of 4 bases from V and 6 bases from J, the junction contained 9 bases not matched to a gene. This CDR3 has 15 residues.

The clonotype originates from a human donor with multiple sclerosis. The chain recombines TRBV20-1 with TRBJ1-5; TRBD1 agrees at 10 bases. The specimen was CD8+ T cells from PBMCs. The CDR3 protein is CSAKVTGGDGQPQHF. DNA for the CDR3: TGCAGTGCTAAGGTGACAGGGGGCGACGGTCAGCCCCAGCATTTT.